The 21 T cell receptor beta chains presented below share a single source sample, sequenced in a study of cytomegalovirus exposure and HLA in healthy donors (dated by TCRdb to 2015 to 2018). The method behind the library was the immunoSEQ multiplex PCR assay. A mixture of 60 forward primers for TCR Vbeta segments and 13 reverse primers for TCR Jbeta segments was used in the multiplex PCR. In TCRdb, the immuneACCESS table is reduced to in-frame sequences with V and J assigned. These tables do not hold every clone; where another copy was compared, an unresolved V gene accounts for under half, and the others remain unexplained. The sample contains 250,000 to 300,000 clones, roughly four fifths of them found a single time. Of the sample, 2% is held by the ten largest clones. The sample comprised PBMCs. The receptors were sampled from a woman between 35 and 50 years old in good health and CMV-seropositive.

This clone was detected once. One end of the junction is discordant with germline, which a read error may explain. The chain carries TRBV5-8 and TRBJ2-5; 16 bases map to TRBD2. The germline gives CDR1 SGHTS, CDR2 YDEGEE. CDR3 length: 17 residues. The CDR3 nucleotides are TGTGCCAGCAGTTTGGGACTAGCGGGAGGGCCGTCAGAGACCCAGTACTTC. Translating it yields CASSLGLAGGPSETQYF.

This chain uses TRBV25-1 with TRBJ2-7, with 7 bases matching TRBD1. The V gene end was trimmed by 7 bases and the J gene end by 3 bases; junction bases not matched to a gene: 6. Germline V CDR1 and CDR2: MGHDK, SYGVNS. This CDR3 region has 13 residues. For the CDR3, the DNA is TGTGCCAGCACCCAAAACAGGGGCTACGAGCAGTACTTC. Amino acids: CASTQNRGYEQYF.

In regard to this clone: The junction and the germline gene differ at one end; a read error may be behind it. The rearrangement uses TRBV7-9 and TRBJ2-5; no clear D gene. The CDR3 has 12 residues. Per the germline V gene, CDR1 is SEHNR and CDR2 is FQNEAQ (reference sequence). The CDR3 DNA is TGTTCCAGCAGCTCCTTACAAGAGACCCAGTACTTC. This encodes CSSSSLQETQYF.

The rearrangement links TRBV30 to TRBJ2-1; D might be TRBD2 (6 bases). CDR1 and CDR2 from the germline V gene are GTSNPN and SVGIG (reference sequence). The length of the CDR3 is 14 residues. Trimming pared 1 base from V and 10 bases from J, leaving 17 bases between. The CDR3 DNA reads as TGTGCCTGGAGTGGGAGGGCCGTTGATGGCGAGCAGTTCTTC. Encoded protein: CAWSGRAVDGEQFF.

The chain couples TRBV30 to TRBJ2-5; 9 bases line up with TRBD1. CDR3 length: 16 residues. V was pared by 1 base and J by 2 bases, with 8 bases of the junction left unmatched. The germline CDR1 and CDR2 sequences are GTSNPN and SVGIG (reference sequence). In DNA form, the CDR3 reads TGTGCCTGGAGTGCCCCCGGGACAGGGACACAAGAGACCCAGTACTTC. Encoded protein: CAWSAPGTGTQETQYF.

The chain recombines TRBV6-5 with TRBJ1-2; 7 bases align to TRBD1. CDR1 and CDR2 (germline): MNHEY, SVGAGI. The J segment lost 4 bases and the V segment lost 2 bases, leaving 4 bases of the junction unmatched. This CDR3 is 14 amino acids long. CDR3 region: CASSYKGAGYGYTF. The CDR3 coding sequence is TGTGCCAGCAGTTACAAGGGGGCAGGCTATGGCTACACCTTC.

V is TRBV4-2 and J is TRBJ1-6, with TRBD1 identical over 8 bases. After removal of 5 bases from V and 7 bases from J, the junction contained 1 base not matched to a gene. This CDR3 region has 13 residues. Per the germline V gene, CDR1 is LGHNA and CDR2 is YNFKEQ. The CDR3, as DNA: TGTGCCAGCAGCGGGGACAGGAATTCACCCCTCCACTTT. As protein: CASSGDRNSPLHF.

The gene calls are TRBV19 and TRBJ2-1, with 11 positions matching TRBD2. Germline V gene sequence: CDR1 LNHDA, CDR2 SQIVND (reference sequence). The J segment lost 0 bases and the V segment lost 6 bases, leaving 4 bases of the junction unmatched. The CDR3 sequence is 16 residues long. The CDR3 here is CASSRTSGSSYNEQFF. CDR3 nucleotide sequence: TGTGCCAGTAGCCGAACTAGCGGGAGCTCCTACAATGAGCAGTTCTTC.

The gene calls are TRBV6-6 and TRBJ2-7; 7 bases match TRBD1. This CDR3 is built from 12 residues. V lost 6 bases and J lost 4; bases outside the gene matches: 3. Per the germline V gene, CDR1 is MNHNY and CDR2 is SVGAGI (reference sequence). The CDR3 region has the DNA TGTGCCAGCAGCCGACAGGGTTACGAGCAGTACTTC. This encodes CASSRQGYEQYF.

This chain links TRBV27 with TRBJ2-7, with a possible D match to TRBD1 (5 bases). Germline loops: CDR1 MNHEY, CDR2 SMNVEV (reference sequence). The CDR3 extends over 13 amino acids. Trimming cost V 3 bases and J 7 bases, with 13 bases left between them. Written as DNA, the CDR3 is TGTGCCAGCAGTTTTGAAGGGGCTGGGGAGCAGTACTTC. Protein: CASSFEGAGEQYF.

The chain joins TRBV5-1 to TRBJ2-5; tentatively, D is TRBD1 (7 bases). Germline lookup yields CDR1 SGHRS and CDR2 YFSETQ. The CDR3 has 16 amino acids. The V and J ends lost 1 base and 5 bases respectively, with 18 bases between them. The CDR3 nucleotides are TGCGCCAGCAGCTTGTCGGGACAGCAAGGGGGGGAGACCCAGTACTTC. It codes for CASSLSGQQGGETQYF. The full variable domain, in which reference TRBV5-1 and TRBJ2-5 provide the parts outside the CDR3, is KAGVTQTPRYLIKTRGQQVTLSCSPISGHRSVSWYQQTPGQGLQFLFEYFSETQRNKGNFPGRFSGRQFSNSRSEMNVSTLELGDSALYLCASSLSGQQGGETQYFGPGTRLLVL.

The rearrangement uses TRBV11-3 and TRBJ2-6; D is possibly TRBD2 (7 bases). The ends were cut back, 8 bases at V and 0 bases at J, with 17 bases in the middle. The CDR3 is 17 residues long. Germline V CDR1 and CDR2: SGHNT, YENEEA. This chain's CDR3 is CASGGARSSSGANVLTF. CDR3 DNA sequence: TGTGCCAGCGGGGGGGCGCGTTCCTCCTCTGGGGCCAACGTCCTGACTTTC.

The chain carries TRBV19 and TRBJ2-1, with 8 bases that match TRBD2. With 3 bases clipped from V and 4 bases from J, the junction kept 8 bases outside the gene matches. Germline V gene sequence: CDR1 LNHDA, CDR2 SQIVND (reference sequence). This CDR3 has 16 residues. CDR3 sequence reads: CASSIRTSGSYNEQFF. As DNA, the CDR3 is TGTGCCAGTAGTATCCGAACTAGCGGCTCTTACAATGAGCAGTTCTTC.

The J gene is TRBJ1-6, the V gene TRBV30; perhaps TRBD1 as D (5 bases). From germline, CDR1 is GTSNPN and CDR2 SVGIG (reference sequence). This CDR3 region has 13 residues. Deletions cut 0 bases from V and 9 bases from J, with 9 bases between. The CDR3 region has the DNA TGTGCCTGGAGTGTACAGGAACGTTCACCCCTCCACTTT. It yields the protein CAWSVQERSPLHF.

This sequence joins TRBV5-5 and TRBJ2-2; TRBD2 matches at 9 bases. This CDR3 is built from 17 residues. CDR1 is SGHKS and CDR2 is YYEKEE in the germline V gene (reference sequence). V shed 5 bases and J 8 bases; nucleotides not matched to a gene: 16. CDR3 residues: CASRSPIAGAGWGELFF. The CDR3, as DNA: TGTGCCAGCAGATCCCCGATAGCGGGAGCAGGGTGGGGGGAGCTGTTTTTT.

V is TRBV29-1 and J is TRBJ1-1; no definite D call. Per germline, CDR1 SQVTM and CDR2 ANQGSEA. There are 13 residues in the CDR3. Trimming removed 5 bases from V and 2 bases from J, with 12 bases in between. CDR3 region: CSVHKGGNTEAFF. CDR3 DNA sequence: TGCAGCGTTCATAAAGGAGGAAACACTGAAGCTTTCTTT.

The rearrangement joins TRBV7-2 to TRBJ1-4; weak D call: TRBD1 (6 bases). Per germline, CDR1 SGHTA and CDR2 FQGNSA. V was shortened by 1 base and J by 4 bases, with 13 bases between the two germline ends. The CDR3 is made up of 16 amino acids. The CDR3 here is CASSLVKGQVNEKLFF. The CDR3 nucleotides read TGTGCCAGCAGCTTAGTGAAGGGACAAGTTAATGAAAAACTGTTTTTT.

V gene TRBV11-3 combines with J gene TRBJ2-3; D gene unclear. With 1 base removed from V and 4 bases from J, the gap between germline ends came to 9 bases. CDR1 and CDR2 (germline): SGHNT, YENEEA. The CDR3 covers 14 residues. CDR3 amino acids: CASSLVSSSDTQYF. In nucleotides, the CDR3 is TGTGCCAGCAGCTTAGTATCCTCCTCAGATACGCAGTATTTT.

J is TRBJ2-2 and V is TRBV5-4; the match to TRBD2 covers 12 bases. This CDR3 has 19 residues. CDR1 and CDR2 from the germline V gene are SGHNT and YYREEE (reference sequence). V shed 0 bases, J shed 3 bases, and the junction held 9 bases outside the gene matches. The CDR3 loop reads CASSLETVLAGGHTGELFF. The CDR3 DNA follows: TGTGCCAGCAGCTTGGAGACGGTACTAGCGGGGGGCCACACCGGGGAGCTGTTTTTT. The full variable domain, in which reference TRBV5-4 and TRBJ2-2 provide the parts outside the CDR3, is ETGVTQSPTHLIKTRGQQVTLRCSSQSGHNTVSWYQQALGQGPQFIFQYYREEENGRGNFPPRFSGLQFPNYSSELNVNALELDDSALYLCASSLETVLAGGHTGELFFGEGSRLTVL.

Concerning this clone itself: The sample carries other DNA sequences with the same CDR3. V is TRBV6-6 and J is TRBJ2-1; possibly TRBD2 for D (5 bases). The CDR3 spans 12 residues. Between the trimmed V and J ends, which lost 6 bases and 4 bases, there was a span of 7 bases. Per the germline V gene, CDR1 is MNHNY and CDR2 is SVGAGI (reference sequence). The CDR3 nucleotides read TGTGCCAGCAGCGAGGGATACAATGAGCAGTTCTTC. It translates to CASSEGYNEQFF.

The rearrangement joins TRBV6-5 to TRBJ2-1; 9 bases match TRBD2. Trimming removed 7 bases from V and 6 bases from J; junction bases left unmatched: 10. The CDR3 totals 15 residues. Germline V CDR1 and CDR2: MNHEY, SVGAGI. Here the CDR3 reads CASTITGTSLNEQFF. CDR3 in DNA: TGTGCCAGCACCATAACCGGGACTAGCCTCAATGAGCAGTTCTTC.